The 16 T cell receptor beta chains below come from one sample, sequenced in a study of shared clonotypes between healthy human individuals. The table came from immunoSEQ multiplex PCR; TCRdb's copy has only in-frame clones and leaves some out. This table has roughly 2.6 million clones, more than 80% appearing once. The specimen sequenced was naive CD4+ T cells sorted from blood. The subset is: CD45RA+ positively selected. The receptors derive from a man younger than 35 in good health.

V usage is TRBV19 and J usage is TRBJ1-1, with 7 bases that match TRBD1. Looked up from germline, CDR1 is LNHDA and CDR2 is SQIVND (reference sequence). The CDR3 covers 16 residues. The junction had 8 bases not matched to a gene; V was cut back by 4 bases and J by 0 bases. The CDR3 DNA reads as TGTGCCAGTAGTAACCGGAACAGGGGACTGAACACTGAAGCTTTCTTT. Protein product: CASSNRNRGLNTEAFF. The whole variable domain, filled in from reference TRBV19 and TRBJ1-1, reads DGGITQSPKYLFRKEGQNVTLSCEQNLNHDAMYWYRQDPGQGLRLIYYSQIVNDFQKGDIAEGYSVSREKKESFPLTVTSAQKNPTAFYLCASSNRNRGLNTEAFFGQGTRLTVV.

The rearrangement uses TRBV11-2 and TRBJ2-1, with 9 bases matching TRBD2. The V and J ends lost 5 bases and 2 bases, in that order; junction bases with no gene match: 4. CDR1 is SGHAT, CDR2 FQNNGV, per germline. The CDR3 has 15 amino acids. DNA of the CDR3: TGTGCCAGCAGCGCGCCTAGCGGGGCCTACAATGAGCAGTTCTTC. It yields the protein CASSAPSGAYNEQFF. Drawing the rest from reference TRBV11-2 and TRBJ2-1, the complete variable domain is EAGVAQSPRYKIIEKRQSVAFWCNPISGHATLYWYQQILGQGPKLLIQFQNNGVVDDSQLPKDRFSAERLKGVDSTLKIQPAKLEDSAVYLCASSAPSGAYNEQFFGPGTRLTVL.

This chain links TRBV7-6 with TRBJ2-1; D may be TRBD1 (6 bases). V was clipped by 0 bases and J by 9 bases, with 6 bases between them. This CDR3 region has 12 residues. CDR1 and CDR2 from the germline V gene are SGHVS and FNYEAQ. DNA for the CDR3: TGTGCCAGCAGCTTAGCGACAGGTGAGCAGTTCTTC. Translation gives CASSLATGEQFF.

The chain recombines TRBV2 with TRBJ1-5; D is unclear. Germline V gene data show CDR1 as SNHLY and CDR2 as FYNNEI. V was clipped by 1 base and J by 2 bases, with 6 bases between them. The CDR3 has 14 residues. The CDR3 region is CASSEGLGNQPQHF. The CDR3 DNA follows: TGTGCCAGCAGTGAAGGGCTAGGCAATCAGCCCCAGCATTTT.

This chain uses TRBV28 with TRBJ2-7, with TRBD2 matching over 9 bases. The CDR3 is made up of 13 amino acids. V was clipped by 7 bases and J by 4 bases; unmatched bases: 5. Germline V gene data show CDR1 as MDHEN and CDR2 as SYDVKM. CDR3 in DNA: TGTGCCAGCACCGCTAGCGGGGCATACGAGCAGTACTTC. Its translation is CASTASGAYEQYF.

The V and J genes are TRBV11-2 and TRBJ2-5; the D is unclear. The ends were cut back, 4 bases at V and 2 bases at J, with 11 bases in the middle. This CDR3 has 14 amino acids. Germline lookup yields CDR1 SGHAT and CDR2 FQNNGV. In nucleotides, the CDR3 is TGTGCCAGCAGCTCCTCGGGCGGACAAGAGACCCAGTACTTC. Amino acid sequence: CASSSSGGQETQYF.

This chain uses TRBV14 with TRBJ1-1; 9 bases are a match to TRBD1. The CDR3 loop spans 15 amino acids. Germline V gives CDR1 SGHDN, CDR2 FVKESK. V trimming: 3 bases; J trimming: 4 bases; junction bases outside the gene matches: 6. The CDR3 loop is CASSQDRGYVTEAFF. The DNA for the CDR3 is TGTGCCAGCAGCCAGGACAGGGGCTATGTCACTGAAGCTTTCTTT.

V usage is TRBV7-6 and J usage is TRBJ1-6, with TRBD1 as a possible D gene (5 bases). The CDR3 spans 14 residues. CDR1 is SGHVS and CDR2 is FNYEAQ in the germline V gene. Trimming left V 2 bases short and J 6 bases short, with 8 bases between. The CDR3 DNA follows: TGTGCCAGCAGCTTATCAGGGTCTAATTCACCCCTCCACTTT. This gives the protein CASSLSGSNSPLHF.

The CDR3 coding sequence is TGCGCCAGCAGCCTGCAGGGAGCGGGCGCCACCGGGGAGCTGTTTTTT. Residues: CASSLQGAGATGELFF. The chain has TRBV5-1 and TRBJ2-2, with D possibly TRBD2 on 6 matching bases. This CDR3 has 16 residues. Germline V CDR1 and CDR2: SGHRS, YFSETQ. The V and J ends lost 4 bases and 4 bases respectively, with 17 bases between them. Full variable domain (rest looked up from reference TRBV5-1 and TRBJ2-2): KAGVTQTPRYLIKTRGQQVTLSCSPISGHRSVSWYQQTPGQGLQFLFEYFSETQRNKGNFPGRFSGRQFSNSRSEMNVSTLELGDSALYLCASSLQGAGATGELFFGEGSRLTVL.

Worth noting for this clone: The sample holds other DNA sequences that translate to the same CDR3. V is TRBV7-2 and J is TRBJ2-1; D not resolved. Trimming cost V 2 bases and J 5 bases, with 4 bases left between them. Per the germline V gene, CDR1 is SGHTA and CDR2 is FQGNSA. The length of the CDR3 is 12 residues. In DNA, the CDR3 is TGTGCCAGCAGCTTATCCCACAATGAGCAGTTCTTC. Translating gives CASSLSHNEQFF.

Concerning this clone itself: Additional DNA sequences in this sample encode the identical CDR3. The chain recombines TRBV27 with TRBJ2-2; 8 bases agree with TRBD1. Trimming at V came to 5 bases and at J to 3 bases, leaving 5 bases not matched to a gene. The germline CDR1 and CDR2 sequences are MNHEY and SMNVEV (reference sequence). The CDR3 is made up of 15 amino acids. This CDR3 is CASSLGQGDTGELFF. The CDR3 DNA sequence: TGTGCCAGCAGTCTAGGACAGGGCGACACCGGGGAGCTGTTTTTT.

V gene TRBV5-1 combines with J gene TRBJ2-7; either TRBD1 or TRBD2 may fit D (5 bases each). The CDR3 runs 14 residues. V shed 6 bases and J shed 2 bases, with 15 bases lying between them. Germline lookup yields CDR1 SGHRS and CDR2 YFSETQ. CDR3 DNA sequence: TGCGCCAGCACCTCCGGGACGGGACCCTACGAGCAGTACTTC. Residues: CASTSGTGPYEQYF. The complete variable domain, with remaining parts taken from reference TRBV5-1 and TRBJ2-7, reads KAGVTQTPRYLIKTRGQQVTLSCSPISGHRSVSWYQQTPGQGLQFLFEYFSETQRNKGNFPGRFSGRQFSNSRSEMNVSTLELGDSALYLCASTSGTGPYEQYFGPGTRLTVT.

The V and J genes are TRBV4-2 and TRBJ2-5; 8 bases agree with TRBD2. The CDR3 is 17 residues long. Germline CDR1 LGHNA, CDR2 YNFKEQ. J lost 5 bases, V lost 0 bases, and 11 bases had no gene match. As DNA, the CDR3 is TGTGCCAGCAGCCAAGATGTTTTAACTAGCGGTGGGGAGACCCAGTACTTC. Its protein product is CASSQDVLTSGGETQYF.

The V and J genes are TRBV5-1 and TRBJ2-1, with 10 bases identical to TRBD2. Germline CDR1 SGHRS, CDR2 YFSETQ. The CDR3 has 17 amino acids. The trim removed 1 base at V and 8 bases at J, leaving 12 bases unmatched. CDR3 bases: TGCGCCAGCAGCTTGTTCAGCGGGGGGGCCGAGAGGCATGAGCAGTTCTTC. This codes for CASSLFSGGAERHEQFF.

The rearrangement links TRBV6-4 to TRBJ1-5, with D tentatively TRBD1 (5 bases). Germline CDR1 reads MRHNA; CDR2 reads SNTAGT. The germline V and J ends were trimmed by 6 bases and 3 bases, with 9 bases remaining between them. This CDR3 comprises 13 residues. The CDR3 coding sequence is TGTGCCAGCAGCACAGGTCCCAATCAGCCCCAGCATTTT. Protein sequence: CASSTGPNQPQHF.

The V call is TRBV5-4, the J call TRBJ2-7, with 7 positions matching TRBD2. V lost 4 bases, J lost 1 base, and 11 bases stayed unmatched. Germline values: CDR1 SGHNT, CDR2 YYREEE (reference sequence). The CDR3 extends over 16 amino acids. The DNA of the CDR3 is TGTGCCAGCAGCCCGACGGGCGGGAGCGAATCCTACGAGCAGTACTTC. Protein product: CASSPTGGSESYEQYF.